This record looks at one T cell receptor beta chain sequence and its context. These data are taken from a study of blood T cell repertoires in COVID-19. The wider study: The samples span acute and convalescent COVID-19 from the United States, Italy and Spain. T cells, B-cell-depleted T cells, or PBMCs supplied cDNA or gDNA.

The CDR3 consists of 15 residues. V shed 0 bases and J shed 8 bases, with 13 bases lying between them. The germline V gene has CDR1 MNHEY and CDR2 SVGAGI. In the original workflow: Using reference gene primer amplification, nucleated cell counts were estimated. Sequenced by immunoSEQ multiplex PCR; TCRdb stores in-frame clones only, minus some. D and trimming were read from the DNA, whereas the V and J calls and clone size are those reported in that table. The sample lists about 83,000 clones; 90% were seen once. The sample comprised peripheral blood. The receptor was derived from a woman older than 75 with active or convalescent COVID-19. The J gene is TRBJ1-4, the V gene TRBV6-5; D perhaps matches TRBD1 (6 bases). The CDR3 bases are TGTGCCAGCAGTTACTCGGGGGCAGAAGTCGAAAAACTGTTTTTT. Translated, it gives CASSYSGAEVEKLFF.